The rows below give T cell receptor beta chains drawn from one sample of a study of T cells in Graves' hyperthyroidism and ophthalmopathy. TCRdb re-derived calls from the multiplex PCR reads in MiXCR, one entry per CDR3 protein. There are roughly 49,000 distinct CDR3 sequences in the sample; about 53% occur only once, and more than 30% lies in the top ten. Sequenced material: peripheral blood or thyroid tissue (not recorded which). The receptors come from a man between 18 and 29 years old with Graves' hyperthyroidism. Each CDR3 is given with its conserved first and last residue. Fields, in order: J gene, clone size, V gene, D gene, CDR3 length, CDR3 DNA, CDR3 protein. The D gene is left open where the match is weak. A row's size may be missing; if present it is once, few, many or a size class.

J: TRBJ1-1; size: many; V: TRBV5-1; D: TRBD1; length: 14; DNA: TGCGCCAGCAGCTTGTTGCTACAGGGGGCTGAAGCTTTCTTT; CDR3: CASSLLLQGAEAFF
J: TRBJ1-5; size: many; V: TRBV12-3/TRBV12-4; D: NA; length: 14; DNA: TGTGCCAGCAATAAAGGGTTTCGCAATCAGCCCCAGCATTTT; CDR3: CASNKGFRNQPQHF
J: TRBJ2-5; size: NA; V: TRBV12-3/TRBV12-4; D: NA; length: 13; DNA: TGTGCCAGCAGGGACTGGGGGGCGGAGACCCAGTACTTC; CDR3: CASRDWGAETQYF
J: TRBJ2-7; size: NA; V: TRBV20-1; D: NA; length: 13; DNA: TGCAGTGCCCGGCGGGCCGCGACCTACGAGCAGTACTTC; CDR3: CSARRAATYEQYF
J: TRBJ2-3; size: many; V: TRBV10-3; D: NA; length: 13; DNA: TGTGCCATCAGTGAGAACTGGTTAGATACGCAGTATTTT; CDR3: CAISENWLDTQYF
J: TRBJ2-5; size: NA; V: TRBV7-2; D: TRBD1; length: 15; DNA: TGTGCCAGCAGCTACAGGGGGCAGGGGGCGGAGACCCAGTACTTC; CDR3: CASSYRGQGAETQYF
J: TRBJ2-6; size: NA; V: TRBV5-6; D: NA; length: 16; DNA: TGTGCCAGCAGCTTGTGGGGGGCTTATGGGGCCAACGTCCTGACTTTC; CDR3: CASSLWGAYGANVLTF
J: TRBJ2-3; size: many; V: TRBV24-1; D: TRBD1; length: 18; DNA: TGTGCCACCAGTGACCCCGACAGGGAAGCTACTAGCACAGATACGCAGTATTTT; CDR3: CATSDPDREATSTDTQYF
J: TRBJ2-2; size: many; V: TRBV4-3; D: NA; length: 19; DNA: TGCGCCAGCAGCCAAGAATTGTGGAGAACGACCGCGAACACCGGGGAGCTGTTTTTT; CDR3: CASSQELWRTTANTGELFF
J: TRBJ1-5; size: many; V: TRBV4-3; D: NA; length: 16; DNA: TGCGCCAGCAGCCAAGGCCCACGGCAGGGCCATCAGCCCCAGCATTTT; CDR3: CASSQGPRQGHQPQHF
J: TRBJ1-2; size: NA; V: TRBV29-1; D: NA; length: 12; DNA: TGCAGCGTTGTCGGGGGACTCTATGGCTACACCTTC; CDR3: CSVVGGLYGYTF
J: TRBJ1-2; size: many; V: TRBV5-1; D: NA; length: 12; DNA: TGCGCCAGCAGCTTGGGACGGTATGGCTACACCTTC; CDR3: CASSLGRYGYTF
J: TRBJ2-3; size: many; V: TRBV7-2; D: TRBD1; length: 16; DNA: TGTGCCAGCAGCCTGGTGGGGACAGGGCTCACAGATACGCAGTATTTT; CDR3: CASSLVGTGLTDTQYF
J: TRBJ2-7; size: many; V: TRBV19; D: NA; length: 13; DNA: TGTGCCAGTAGTCCAAAGGCGGGCTACGAGCAGTACTTC; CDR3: CASSPKAGYEQYF
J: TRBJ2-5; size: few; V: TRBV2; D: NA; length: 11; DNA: TGTGCCAGCAAGCAGGGGTGGACCCAGTACTTC; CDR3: CASKQGWTQYF
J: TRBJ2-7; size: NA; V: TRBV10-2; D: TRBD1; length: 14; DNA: TGCGCCAGCAGGGGACAGGGGACCGTCCACGAGCAGTACTTC; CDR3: CASRGQGTVHEQYF
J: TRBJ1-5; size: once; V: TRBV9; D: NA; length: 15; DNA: TGTGCCAGCAGCCCGGGGGAGCCCTGGGGTGAGCCCCAGCATTTT; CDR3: CASSPGEPWGEPQHF
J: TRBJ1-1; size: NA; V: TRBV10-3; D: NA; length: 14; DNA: TGTGCCATCAAGTTGACAGATATGAACACTGAAGCTTTCTTT; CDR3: CAIKLTDMNTEAFF
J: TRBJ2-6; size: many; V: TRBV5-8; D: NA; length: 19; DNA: TGTGCCAGCAGCTTCCCCCCAGGCAGGGGGAGGAGTGGGGCCAACGTCCTGACTTTC; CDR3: CASSFPPGRGRSGANVLTF
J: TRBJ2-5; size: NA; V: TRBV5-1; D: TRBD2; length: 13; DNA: TGCGCCAGCAGGACTAGCGGGGCGGAGACCCAGTACTTC; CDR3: CASRTSGAETQYF
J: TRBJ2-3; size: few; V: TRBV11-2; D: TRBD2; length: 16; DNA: TGTGCCAGCAGCTCCAAGACTAGCCTTGGCACAGATACGCAGTATTTT; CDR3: CASSSKTSLGTDTQYF
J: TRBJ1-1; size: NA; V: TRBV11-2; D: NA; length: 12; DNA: TGTGCCAGCCGTACATGGAACACTGAAGCTTTCTTT; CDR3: CASRTWNTEAFF
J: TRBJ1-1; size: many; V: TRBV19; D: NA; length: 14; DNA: TGTGCCAGTAGTATCCAGGGCCCGAACACTGAAGCTTTCTTT; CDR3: CASSIQGPNTEAFF
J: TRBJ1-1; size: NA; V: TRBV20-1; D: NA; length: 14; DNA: TGCAGTGCGAACGTCCGGACACGATCCTTTGAAGCTTTCTTT; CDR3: CSANVRTRSFEAFF
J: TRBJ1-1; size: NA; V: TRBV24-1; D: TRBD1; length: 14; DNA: TGTGCCACCAGACCGGGACAGGGGGTCACTGAAGCTTTCTTT; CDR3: CATRPGQGVTEAFF
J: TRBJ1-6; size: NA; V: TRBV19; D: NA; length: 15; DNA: TGTGCCAGTAGTATGGGACATCCCAGTAATTCACCCCTCCACTTT; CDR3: CASSMGHPSNSPLHF
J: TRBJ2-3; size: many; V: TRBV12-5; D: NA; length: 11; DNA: TGTGCTAGTGGTTTGCGGGATACGCAGTATTTT; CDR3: CASGLRDTQYF
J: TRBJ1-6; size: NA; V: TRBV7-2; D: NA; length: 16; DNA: TGTGCCAGCTCACACATCGGAGCGGGGATTAACTCACCCCTCCACTTT; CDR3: CASSHIGAGINSPLHF
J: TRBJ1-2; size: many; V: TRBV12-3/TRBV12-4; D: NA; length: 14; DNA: TGTGCCAGCAGCCTCGGGGGTTTCGGCTATGGCTACACCTTC; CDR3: CASSLGGFGYGYTF
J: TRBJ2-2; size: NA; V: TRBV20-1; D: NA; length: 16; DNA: TGCAGTGCTACCGGTGGACTAAGGGCCTGGGCCGGGGAGCTGTTTTTT; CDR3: CSATGGLRAWAGELFF
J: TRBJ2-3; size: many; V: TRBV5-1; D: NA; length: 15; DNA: TGCGCCAGCAGGGGAAAGGGACGGACCACAGATACGCAGTATTTT; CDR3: CASRGKGRTTDTQYF
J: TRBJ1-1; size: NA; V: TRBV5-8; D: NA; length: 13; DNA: TGTGCCAGCAGCTGGGACTGGGTAGCGGAAGCTTTCTTT; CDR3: CASSWDWVAEAFF
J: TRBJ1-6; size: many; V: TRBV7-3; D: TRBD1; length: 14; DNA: TGTGCCAGCAGCTTATCAGGACAGGGTTCACCCCTCCACTTT; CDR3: CASSLSGQGSPLHF
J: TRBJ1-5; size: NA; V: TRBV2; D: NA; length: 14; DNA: TGTGCCAGCAGTGGTGGACAGTTCAATCAGCCCCAGCATTTT; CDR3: CASSGGQFNQPQHF
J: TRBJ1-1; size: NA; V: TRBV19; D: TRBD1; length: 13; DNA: TGTGCCAGTAGTATAGGAGGGGACAGCGAAGCTTTCTTT; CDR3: CASSIGGDSEAFF
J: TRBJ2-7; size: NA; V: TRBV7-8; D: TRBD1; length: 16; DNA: TGTGCCAGCAGCTACGGATCAAGGACAGGGGACTACGAGCAGTACTTC; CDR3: CASSYGSRTGDYEQYF
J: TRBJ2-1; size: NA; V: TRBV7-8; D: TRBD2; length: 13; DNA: TGTGCCAGCAGCTTACAGCGGGGGGGCCGGCAGTTCTTC; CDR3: CASSLQRGGRQFF
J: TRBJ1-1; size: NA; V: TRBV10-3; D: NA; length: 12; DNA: TGTGCCATCAGCGGGATTAGCACTGAAGCTTTCTTT; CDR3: CAISGISTEAFF
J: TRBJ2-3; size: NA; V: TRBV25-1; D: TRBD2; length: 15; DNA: TGTGCCAGCAGTGAAGTCGGTACTAGCGCAGATACGCAGTATTTT; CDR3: CASSEVGTSADTQYF
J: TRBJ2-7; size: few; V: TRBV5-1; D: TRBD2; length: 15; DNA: TGCGCCAGCAGGTCGACCAGCCAGCGGGATCAGGAGCAGTACTTC; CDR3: CASRSTSQRDQEQYF
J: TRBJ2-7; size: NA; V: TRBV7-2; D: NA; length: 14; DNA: TGTGCCAGCAGCCCCTGGGACTCTTACTACGAGCAGTACTTC; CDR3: CASSPWDSYYEQYF
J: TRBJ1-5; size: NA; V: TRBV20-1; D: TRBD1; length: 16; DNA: TGCAGTGCCGAAGCGCCGGGACAGGGTGGCAATCAGCCCCAGCATTTT; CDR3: CSAEAPGQGGNQPQHF
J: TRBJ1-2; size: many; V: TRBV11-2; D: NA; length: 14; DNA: TGTGCCAGCAGCGCCTCCGGGAACTCCTATGGCTACACCTTC; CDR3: CASSASGNSYGYTF
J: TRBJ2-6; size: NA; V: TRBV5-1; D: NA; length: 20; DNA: TGCGCCAGCAGCTTGGCCGGTGGGGGCCTAGGTTCGTTGGGGGCCAACGTCCTGACTTTC; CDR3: CASSLAGGGLGSLGANVLTF
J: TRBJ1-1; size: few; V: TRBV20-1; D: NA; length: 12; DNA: TGCAGTGCTAAACAGGGAAACACTGAAGCTTTCTTT; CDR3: CSAKQGNTEAFF